One and the same sample provided the 20 T cell receptor beta chains below, sequenced in a study of T cell repertoires in cytomegalovirus infection. These receptors are not linked to any known antigen. TCRdb passed the reads through MiXCR, listing each CDR3 protein once. The table lists roughly 990,000 distinct CDR3 sequences, around 32% of them singletons. The source was cultured CD8+ T cells from PBMCs, collected from culture after CMV antigen stimulation. These receptors were obtained from a human donor in good health (CMV status not recorded). Some clones in this sample may be carry-over from other donors' samples.

V is TRBV28 and J is TRBJ2-7, with TRBD1 matching over 8 bases. The length of the CDR3 is 16 residues. Germline CDR1 reads MDHEN; CDR2 reads SYDVKM. V gave up 5 bases and J gave up 2 bases; unmatched junction bases: 11. The CDR3: CASSPRQGFIAYEQYV. The CDR3 DNA reads TGTGCCAGCAGTCCCCGACAGGGGTTTATAGCCTACGAGCAGTACGTC.

This clonotype was counted a few times. This chain links TRBV6-5 with TRBJ2-7; 7 bases are shared with TRBD1. The ends lost 5 bases at V and 4 bases at J; junction bases unmatched: 11. The CDR3 is 15 amino acids. Germline CDR1 reads MNHEY; CDR2 reads SVGAGI. The CDR3: CASSEGAPEHYEQYF. The CDR3 region has the DNA TGTGCCAGCAGTGAGGGGGCCCCCGAACATTACGAGCAGTACTTC.

This clonotype has only a few counts. The rearrangement links TRBV7-2 to TRBJ2-3; D gene ambiguous. This CDR3 spans 15 amino acids. Looked up from germline, CDR1 is SGHTA and CDR2 is FQGNSA. V dropped 1 base and J dropped 0 bases, with 8 bases sitting between them. The CDR3 loop is CASSLGARSTDTQYF. The CDR3 DNA is TGTGCCAGCAGCTTAGGAGCTAGAAGCACAGATACGCAGTATTTT.

In its sample, this clonotype was seen a few times. The CDR3 nucleotides are TGCGCCAGCAGCCAAGAGGAGGGGGCAGGTGGCTACACCTTC. Protein: CASSQEEGAGGYTF. V and J are TRBV4-1 and TRBJ1-2, with 7 bases aligning to TRBD1. This CDR3 has 14 residues. The V and J ends lost 0 bases and 7 bases, in that order; junction bases with no gene match: 5. Germline V CDR1 and CDR2: MGHRA, YSYEKL.

This clonotype came up many times. The chain has TRBV12-3 or TRBV12-4 and TRBJ2-1; TRBD2 aligns across 7 bases. V shed 2 bases and J 7 bases; nucleotides not matched to a gene: 8. The CDR3 extends over 15 amino acids. The CDR3 protein is CASSLSSGLVNEQFF. The CDR3 coding sequence is TGTGCCAGCAGTTTAAGTAGCGGGCTTGTTAATGAGCAGTTCTTC.

The genes are TRBV27 and TRBJ2-3, with 12 bases matching TRBD2. The CDR3 consists of 17 residues. J gave up 2 bases and V 6 bases, and 9 bases lay outside the gene matches. Germline CDR1 MNHEY, CDR2 SMNVEV (reference sequence). CDR3 in amino acids: CASRSFPSGGATDTQYF. The CDR3 nucleotides read TGTGCCAGCAGATCCTTCCCTAGCGGGGGGGCCACAGATACGCAGTATTTT.

Details on this clonotype: Compared with germline, one end of the junction differs, possibly owing to a read error. This sequence joins TRBV11-3 and TRBJ2-3; 10 bases line up with TRBD1. Per the germline V gene, CDR1 is SGHNT and CDR2 is YENEEA. There are 16 residues in the CDR3. The CDR3 nucleotides are TGTGTCAGCTCGCCGGGACAGGGGCTTCGCACAGATACGCAGTATTTT. The encoded protein is CVSSPGQGLRTDTQYF.

This clonotype was observed a handful of times. CDR3 in DNA: TGTGCCAGCAGTTCAGATCCCGGACAGGGAGTGGATGGCTACACCTTC. Protein product: CASSSDPGQGVDGYTF. The chain employs TRBV27 and TRBJ1-2; 8 nucleotides agree with TRBD1. V was clipped by 4 bases and J by 6 bases; unmatched bases: 13. The CDR3 is 16 residues long. CDR1 and CDR2 (germline): MNHEY, SMNVEV (reference sequence).

V gene TRBV25-1 combines with J gene TRBJ2-5, with D maybe TRBD1 (6 bases). Germline loops: CDR1 MGHDK, CDR2 SYGVNS. V was cut by 3 bases and J by 1 base, with 12 bases left in between. CDR3 length equals 15 residues. The DNA of the CDR3 is TGTGCCAGCAGTGACCCACAGGGCCCCCAAGAGACCCAGTACTTC. It yields the protein CASSDPQGPQETQYF.

The V and J genes are TRBV6-5 and TRBJ2-7; D might be TRBD1 (5 bases). The germline V gene has CDR1 MNHEY and CDR2 SVGAGI. The CDR3 is made up of 15 amino acids. Between the trimmed V and J ends, which lost 2 bases and 2 bases, there was a span of 13 bases. The CDR3 protein is CASSYDSAFTYEQYF. CDR3 coding DNA: TGTGCCAGCAGTTACGACAGCGCCTTCACCTACGAGCAGTACTTC.

The gene calls are TRBV6-1 and TRBJ2-7; maybe TRBD1 (5 bases). The germline CDR1 and CDR2 sequences are MNHNS and SASEGT. CDR3 length: 17 residues. V was trimmed by 2 bases and J by 1 base, leaving 18 bases between them. CDR3 DNA sequence: TGTGCCAGCAGTGAAAGGGGCAGAAAATTTGCATCCTACGAGCAGTACGTC. Its translation: CASSERGRKFASYEQYV.

This clonotype has only a few counts. This chain uses TRBV4-1 with TRBJ2-5; possible D gene TRBD2, 6 bases. Between the trimmed V and J ends, which lost 5 bases and 2 bases, there was a span of 12 bases. The CDR3 contains 14 residues. From germline, CDR1 is MGHRA and CDR2 YSYEKL. The CDR3 sequence: CASSGLARQETQYF. For the CDR3, the DNA is TGCGCCAGCAGCGGGCTAGCGAGACAAGAGACCCAGTACTTC.

This clonotype was seen a handful of times. The chain combines TRBV2 with TRBJ1-6, with D possibly matching TRBD1 (6 bases). This CDR3 spans 16 amino acids. Germline V gene sequence: CDR1 SNHLY, CDR2 FYNNEI. V was trimmed by 6 bases and J by 0 bases, leaving 12 bases between them. CDR3 DNA: TGTGCCAGCAGCTCAGGGGTCAGCTCCTATAATTCACCCCTCCACTTT. Protein product: CASSSGVSSYNSPLHF.

The chain joins TRBV9 to TRBJ1-2; D unclear. The CDR3 consists of 11 residues. Looked up from germline, CDR1 is SGDLS and CDR2 is YYNGEE. Trimming removed 0 bases from V and 9 bases from J, with 6 bases in between. The CDR3 region is CASSVGSSYTF. Written as DNA, the CDR3 is TGTGCCAGCAGCGTAGGGTCAAGCTACACCTTC.

The V and J genes are TRBV6-8 and TRBJ2-2, with 7 bases aligning to TRBD2. The CDR3 covers 15 residues. Germline trimming cut 6 bases from V and 7 bases from J; bases unmatched to any gene: 11. CDR1 and CDR2 (germline): MNHGY, SAAAGT. The CDR3 sequence: CASSSPGLLGGELFF. CDR3 DNA: TGTGCCAGCAGCTCCCCGGGACTACTAGGCGGGGAGCTGTTTTTT.

V is TRBV27 and J is TRBJ2-3; D is undetermined. V gave up 2 bases and J gave up 5 bases, with 11 bases separating them. CDR3 length: 14 amino acids. CDR1 is MNHEY and CDR2 is SMNVEV in the germline V gene (reference sequence). The CDR3 sequence: CASSLTGWGDTQYF. CDR3 DNA sequence: TGTGCCAGCAGTTTAACCGGGTGGGGAGATACGCAGTATTTT.

The gene calls are TRBV4-1 and TRBJ2-2; D might be TRBD1 (6 bases). V lost 3 bases and J lost 2, with 13 bases in between. The CDR3 runs 16 residues. Looked up from germline, CDR1 is MGHRA and CDR2 is YSYEKL. The CDR3 nucleotides read TGCGCCAGCAGCCACCTGACAGGAGCCAACACCGGGGAGCTGTTTTTT. This sequence encodes CASSHLTGANTGELFF.

The chain employs TRBV7-9 and TRBJ1-1; D gene unclear. The length of the CDR3 is 13 residues. Trimming took 5 bases from V and 5 from J, leaving 12 bases between them. The germline gives CDR1 SEHNR, CDR2 FQNEAQ (reference sequence). In DNA form, the CDR3 reads TGTGCCAGCAGCCAAAACCAAGGGACTGAAGCTTTCTTT. Its translation is CASSQNQGTEAFF.

This clonotype was counted a few times. The chain couples TRBV6-1 to TRBJ2-7, with TRBD1 matching 10 bases. V lost 6 bases and J lost 7; bases outside the gene matches: 18. The germline V gene encodes CDR1 MNHNS and CDR2 SASEGT. This CDR3 has 17 amino acids. The CDR3 loop reads CASSFVHRDRGLREQYF. Here the CDR3 DNA reads TGTGCCAGCAGCTTTGTTCACCGGGACAGGGGATTAAGGGAGCAGTACTTC.

This clonotype has just a few counts. V and J are TRBV10-3 and TRBJ1-1, with TRBD1 matching over 10 bases. Germline V lookup: CDR1 ENHRY, CDR2 SYGVKD. Trimming cost V 5 bases and J 3 bases; bases outside gene matches: 3. The CDR3 is 14 amino acids. The CDR3 sequence: CAISRGQGDTEAFF. CDR3 bases: TGTGCCATCAGTCGCGGACAGGGGGACACTGAAGCTTTCTTT.